This TCR beta chain was sequenced during a study of T cells in tuberculosis. The CDR3 consists of 16 residues. V lost 5 bases, J lost 4 bases, and 9 bases stayed unmatched. The germline V gene has CDR1 LGHNA and CDR2 YSLEER. The protocol was immunoSEQ multiplex PCR, while the TCRdb copy is restricted to in-frame clones and leaves out a portion. The sample has tens of thousands of clones; around 93% are singletons. The receptor comes from a donor between 5 and 29 years old with latent tuberculosis or without tuberculosis infection. Some clones in this sample may be carry-over from other donors' samples. The specimen sequenced was PBMCs. The rearrangement links TRBV4-3 to TRBJ2-3; TRBD2 matches at 10 bases. In DNA form, the CDR3 reads TGCGCCAGCAGCTATCGTACTAGCGGGGAGCCAGATACGCAGTATTTT. Translation: CASSYRTSGEPDTQYF.